These 13 T cell receptor beta chains were sequenced from one sample in a study of T cells in Graves' hyperthyroidism and ophthalmopathy. Regions amplified from RNA transcripts were the TCR beta CDR3 regions. HTBI primers were employed in a first-round RT-PCR of the TCR CDR3. From the multiplex PCR reads, TCRdb called clonotypes with MiXCR, one entry per CDR3 protein. The sample has hundreds of thousands of distinct CDR3 sequences, around 15% seen once. Sequences were obtained from blood. The source is a woman aged 55-75 years with Graves' ophthalmopathy.

This chain uses TRBV20-1 with TRBJ2-7; 14 bases agree with TRBD2. CDR1 DFQATT and CDR2 SNEGSKA come from the germline V gene (reference sequence). V was pared by 3 bases and J by 2 bases, with 12 bases of the junction left unmatched. This CDR3 has 18 residues. CDR3 residues: CSASPTSGRGTTPYEQYF. The DNA for the CDR3 is TGCAGTGCTAGCCCGACTAGCGGGAGGGGAACTACCCCCTACGAGCAGTACTTC.

The chain uses TRBV12-3 or TRBV12-4 and TRBJ1-4, with D unclear. The CDR3 consists of 16 residues. Trimming took off 7 bases at V and 4 bases at J, with 19 bases between the two ends. CDR3 DNA sequence: TGTGCCAGCACCCGGTGGCCGGGGATTAATAATGAAAAACTGTTTTTT. It encodes CASTRWPGINNEKLFF.

V gene TRBV6-1 combines with J gene TRBJ1-5, with a possible D match to TRBD1 (5 bases). V was pared by 6 bases and J by 5 bases, with 8 bases between. The CDR3 length is 12 residues. Germline V CDR1 and CDR2: MNHNS, SASEGT. The chain's CDR3 is CASRGGDQPQHF. The CDR3 DNA sequence: TGTGCCAGCAGGGGGGGGGATCAGCCCCAGCATTTT.

As regards this clonotype: At one of its ends the junction is not consistent with the germline gene, which may arise from a read error. The genes are TRBV19 and TRBJ2-2; TRBD2 agrees at 10 bases. This CDR3 region has 15 residues. Looked up from germline, CDR1 is LNHDA and CDR2 is SQIVND (reference sequence). The CDR3 bases are TGTGCCATTAAAGGGGCTAGCGGGAGTAGCGGGGAGCCGTTTTTT. It yields the protein CAIKGASGSSGEPFF.

This clonotype was recorded a few times. The chain has TRBV18 and TRBJ1-3, with no clear D. The CDR3 is made up of 16 amino acids. From germline, CDR1 is KGHSH and CDR2 LQKENI. V was clipped by 2 bases and J by 4 bases, with 15 bases between them. Here the CDR3 DNA reads TGTGCCAGCTCACCAAATTCCCCCCAGTACGGAAACACCATATATTTT. Translated: CASSPNSPQYGNTIYF.

This clonotype showed up just a few times. The chain employs TRBV3-2 and TRBJ1-6. TRBV3-2 is labeled a pseudogene. The CDR3 has 17 residues. CDR3 bases: TGTGCCAGCAGCCAAGATCCGGGGGAGGTGTATAATTCACCCCTCCACTTT. Its protein product is CASSQDPGEVYNSPLHF.

This clonotype was seen repeatedly, ten times or more. The genes are TRBV5-1 and TRBJ2-6; the D is unclear. The germline CDR1 and CDR2 sequences are SGHRS and YFSETQ. The CDR3 length is 19 residues. Deletions cut 0 bases from V and 0 bases from J, with 16 bases between. CDR3 amino acids: CASSLGHIQPLSGANVLTF. The CDR3 DNA reads TGCGCCAGCAGCTTGGGTCATATACAGCCCCTCTCTGGGGCCAACGTCCTGACTTTC.

This clonotype was picked up a small number of times. The chain has TRBV29-1 and TRBJ2-5; D is unclear. From germline, CDR1 is SQVTM and CDR2 ANQGSEA. Trimming took 5 bases from V and 5 from J, leaving 12 bases between them. There are 12 residues in the CDR3. Here the CDR3 DNA reads TGCAGCGTTATGAACCCGCAGGAGACCCAGTACTTC. Its protein product is CSVMNPQETQYF.

Many counts were recorded for this clonotype. The rearrangement joins TRBV29-1 to TRBJ1-5; no firm D call. The V and J ends lost 5 bases and 2 bases respectively, with 13 bases between them. This CDR3 region has 14 residues. From germline, CDR1 is SQVTM and CDR2 ANQGSEA. Written as DNA, the CDR3 is TGCAGCGTTCAAGCAGGAGCAGGCAATCAGCCCCAGCATTTT. This gives the protein CSVQAGAGNQPQHF.

V gene TRBV7-2 combines with J gene TRBJ2-5, with D maybe TRBD2 (6 bases). With 8 bases removed from V and 7 bases from J, the gap between germline ends came to 23 bases. Germline V CDR1 and CDR2: SGHTA, FQGNSA. This CDR3 comprises 15 residues. CDR3 loop: CASSPPEGIGGTQYF. The CDR3, as DNA: TGTGCCAGCTCACCACCTGAGGGGATCGGGGGGACCCAGTACTTC.

V is TRBV27 and J is TRBJ2-7, with D possibly TRBD2 on 5 matching bases. The CDR3 loop spans 14 amino acids. CDR1 is MNHEY and CDR2 is SMNVEV in the germline V gene (reference sequence). Deletions cut 5 bases from V and 2 bases from J, with 13 bases between. CDR3 sequence (DNA): TGTGCCAGCAGTCCCGGAGGATCCACCTACGAGCAGTACTTC. It translates to CASSPGGSTYEQYF.

A note on this clonotype: A clone one base away is much larger, so this may be a read error. J is TRBJ2-1 and V is TRBV18, with D maybe TRBD2 (5 bases). Germline V CDR1 and CDR2: KGHSH, LQKENI. There are 13 residues in the CDR3. DNA for the CDR3: TGTGCCAGCTCCACGGAGCGGCGCAGTGAGCAGTCCTTC. Its protein product is CASSTERRSEQSF.

The CDR3: CASKVGGSVDEAFF. CDR3 coding DNA: TGTGCCAGCAAGGTCGGGGGTAGTGTGGATGAAGCTTTCTTT. The chain has TRBV6-1 and TRBJ1-1; possibly TRBD1 for D (5 bases). Trimming left V 7 bases short and J 7 bases short, with 19 bases between. Per germline, CDR1 MNHNS and CDR2 SASEGT. The length of the CDR3 is 14 residues.